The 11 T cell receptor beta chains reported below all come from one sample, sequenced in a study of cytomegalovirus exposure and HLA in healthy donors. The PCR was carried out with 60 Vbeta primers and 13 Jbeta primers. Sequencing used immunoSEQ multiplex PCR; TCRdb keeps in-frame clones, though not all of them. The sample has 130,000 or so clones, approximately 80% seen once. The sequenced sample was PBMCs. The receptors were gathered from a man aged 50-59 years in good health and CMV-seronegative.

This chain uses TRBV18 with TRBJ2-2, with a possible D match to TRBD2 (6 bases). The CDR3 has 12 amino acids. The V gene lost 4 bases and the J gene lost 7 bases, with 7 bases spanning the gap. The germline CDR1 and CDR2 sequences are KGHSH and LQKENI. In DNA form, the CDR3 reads TGTGCCAGCTCACTCGGGAGCGGGGAGCTGTTTTTT. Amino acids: CASSLGSGELFF.

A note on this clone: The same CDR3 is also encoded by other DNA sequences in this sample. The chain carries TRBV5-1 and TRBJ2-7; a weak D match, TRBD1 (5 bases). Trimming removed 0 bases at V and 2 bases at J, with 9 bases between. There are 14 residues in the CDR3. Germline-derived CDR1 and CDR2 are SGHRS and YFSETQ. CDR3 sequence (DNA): TGCGCCAGCAGCTTGGGGCAGGGCCCCTACGAGCAGTACTTC. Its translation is CASSLGQGPYEQYF.

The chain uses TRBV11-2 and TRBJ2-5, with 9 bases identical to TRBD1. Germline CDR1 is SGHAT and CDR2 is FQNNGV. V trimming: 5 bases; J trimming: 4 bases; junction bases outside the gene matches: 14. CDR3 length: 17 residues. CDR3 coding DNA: TGTGCCAGCAGCCTCCATGGTGCACAGGGGGCTCGAGAGACCCAGTACTTC. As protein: CASSLHGAQGARETQYF.

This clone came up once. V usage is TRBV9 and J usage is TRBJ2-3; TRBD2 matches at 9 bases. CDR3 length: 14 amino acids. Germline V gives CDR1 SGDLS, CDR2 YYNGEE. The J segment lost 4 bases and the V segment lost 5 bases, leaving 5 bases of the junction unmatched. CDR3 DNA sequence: TGTGCCAGCAGTATAGCGGGAGCCCCAGATACGCAGTATTTT. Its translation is CASSIAGAPDTQYF.

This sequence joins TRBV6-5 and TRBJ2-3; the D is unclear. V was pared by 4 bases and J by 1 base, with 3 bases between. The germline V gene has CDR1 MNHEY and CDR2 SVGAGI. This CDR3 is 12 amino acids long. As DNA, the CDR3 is TGTGCCAGCAGTTCCGGCACAGATACGCAGTATTTT. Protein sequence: CASSSGTDTQYF.

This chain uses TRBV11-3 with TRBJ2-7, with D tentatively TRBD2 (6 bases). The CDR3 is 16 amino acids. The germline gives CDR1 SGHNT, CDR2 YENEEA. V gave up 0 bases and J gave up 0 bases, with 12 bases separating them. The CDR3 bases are TGTGCCAGCAGCTTAGAGAGGGGAGGTGGCTCCTACGAGCAGTACTTC. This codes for CASSLERGGGSYEQYF.

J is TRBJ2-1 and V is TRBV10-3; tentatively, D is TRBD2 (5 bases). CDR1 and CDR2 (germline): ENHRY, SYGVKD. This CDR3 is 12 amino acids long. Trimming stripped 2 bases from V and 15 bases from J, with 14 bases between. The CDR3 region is CAISEGENGPFF. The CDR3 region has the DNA TGTGCCATCAGTGAGGGGGAGAACGGCCCGTTCTTC.

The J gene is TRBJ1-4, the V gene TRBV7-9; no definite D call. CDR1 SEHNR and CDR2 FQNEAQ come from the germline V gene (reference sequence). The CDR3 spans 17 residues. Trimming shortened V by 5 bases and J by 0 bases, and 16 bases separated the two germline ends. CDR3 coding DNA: TGTGCCAGCAGCCCCGAGGGCACCGGTGCAACTAATGAAAAACTGTTTTTT. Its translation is CASSPEGTGATNEKLFF.

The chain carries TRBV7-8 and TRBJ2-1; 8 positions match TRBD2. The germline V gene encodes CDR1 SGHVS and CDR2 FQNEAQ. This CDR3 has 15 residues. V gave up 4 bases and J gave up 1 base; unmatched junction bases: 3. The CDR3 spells CASSSGRGSYNEQFF. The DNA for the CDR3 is TGTGCCAGCAGCTCCGGGAGGGGTTCCTACAATGAGCAGTTCTTC.

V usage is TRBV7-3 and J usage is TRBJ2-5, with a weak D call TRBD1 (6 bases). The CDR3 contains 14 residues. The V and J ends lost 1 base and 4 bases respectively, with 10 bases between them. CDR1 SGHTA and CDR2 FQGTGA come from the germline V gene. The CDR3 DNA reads TGTGCCAGCAGCTTAAACTCAGGGGCAGAGACCCAGTACTTC. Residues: CASSLNSGAETQYF.

CDR3 region: CASSFAAGTGSGSNTGELFF. CDR3 DNA sequence: TGTGCCAGCAGTTTCGCGGCCGGGACAGGGTCCGGGTCGAACACCGGGGAGCTGTTTTTT. The V and J genes are TRBV28 and TRBJ2-2; 9 bases fit TRBD1. Germline lookup yields CDR1 MDHEN and CDR2 SYDVKM. J was trimmed by 0 bases and V by 3 bases; bases with no gene match: 14. The CDR3 has 20 residues.